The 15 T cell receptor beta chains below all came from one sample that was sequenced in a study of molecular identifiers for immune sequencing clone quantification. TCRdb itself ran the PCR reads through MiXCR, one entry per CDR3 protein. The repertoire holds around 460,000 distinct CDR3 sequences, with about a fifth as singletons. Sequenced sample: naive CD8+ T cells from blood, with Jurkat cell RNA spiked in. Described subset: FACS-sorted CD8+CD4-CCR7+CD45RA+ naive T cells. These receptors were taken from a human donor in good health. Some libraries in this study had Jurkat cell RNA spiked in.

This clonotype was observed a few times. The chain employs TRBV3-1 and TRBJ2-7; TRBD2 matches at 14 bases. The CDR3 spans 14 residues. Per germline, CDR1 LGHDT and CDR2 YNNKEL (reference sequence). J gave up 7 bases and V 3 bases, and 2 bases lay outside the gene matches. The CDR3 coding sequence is TGTGCCAGCAGCCAGACTAGCGGGAGGGAAGAGCAGTACTTC. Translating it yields CASSQTSGREEQYF.

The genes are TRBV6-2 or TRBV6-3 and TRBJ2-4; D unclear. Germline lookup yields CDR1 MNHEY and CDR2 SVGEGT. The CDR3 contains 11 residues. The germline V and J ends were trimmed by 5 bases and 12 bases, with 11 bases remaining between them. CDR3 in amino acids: CASSHGSNQYF. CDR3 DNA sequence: TGTGCCAGCAGTCACGGATCTAATCAGTACTTC.

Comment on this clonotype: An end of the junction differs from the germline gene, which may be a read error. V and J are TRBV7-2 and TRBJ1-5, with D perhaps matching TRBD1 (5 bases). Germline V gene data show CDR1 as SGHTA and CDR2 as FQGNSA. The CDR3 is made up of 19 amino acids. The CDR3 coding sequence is TGTGCCAGCAGCTTAGGGACCTTCAGGGTAGGTTCTAGCAATCAGCCCCAGCACTTT. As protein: CASSLGTFRVGSSNQPQHF.

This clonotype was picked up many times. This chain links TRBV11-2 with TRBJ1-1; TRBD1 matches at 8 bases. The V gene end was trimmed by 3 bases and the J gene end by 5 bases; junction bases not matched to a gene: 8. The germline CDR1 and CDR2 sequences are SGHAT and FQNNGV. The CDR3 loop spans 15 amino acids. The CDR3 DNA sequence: TGTGCCAGCAGCTTTGTACAGGGGGTGATGACTGAAGCTTTCTTT. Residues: CASSFVQGVMTEAFF.

The CDR3 DNA is TGTGCCAGCAGCCTCTACTACCGCGAGCTGTTTTTT. Protein: CASSLYYRELFF. The V gene is TRBV11-2, the J gene TRBJ2-2; the D is unclear. The CDR3 spans 12 residues. The V end lost 5 bases, the J end lost 11 bases, and 12 bases lay between the germline ends. Germline lookup yields CDR1 SGHAT and CDR2 FQNNGV.

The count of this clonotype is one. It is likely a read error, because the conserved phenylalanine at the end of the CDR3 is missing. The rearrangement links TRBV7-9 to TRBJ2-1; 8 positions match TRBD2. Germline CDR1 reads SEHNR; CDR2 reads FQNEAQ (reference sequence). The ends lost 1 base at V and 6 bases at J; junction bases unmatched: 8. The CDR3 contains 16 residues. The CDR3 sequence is CASSLVSGELGNEQFS. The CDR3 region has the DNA TGTGCCAGCAGCTTAGTTAGCGGGGAACTCGGCAATGAGCAGTTCTCC.

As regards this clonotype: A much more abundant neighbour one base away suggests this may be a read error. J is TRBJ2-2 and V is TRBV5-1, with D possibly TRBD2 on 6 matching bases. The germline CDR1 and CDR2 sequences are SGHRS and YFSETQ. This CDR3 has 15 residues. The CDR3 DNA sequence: TGCGCCAGCAGCTTAGGCGGGATTAGCACCGGGGAGCTGGTTTTT. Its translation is CASSLGGISTGELVF.

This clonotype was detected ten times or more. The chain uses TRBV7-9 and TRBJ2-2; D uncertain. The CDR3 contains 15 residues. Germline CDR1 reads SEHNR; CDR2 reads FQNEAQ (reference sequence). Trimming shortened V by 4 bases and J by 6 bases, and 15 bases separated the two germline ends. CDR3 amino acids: CASSSTGPRPGELFF. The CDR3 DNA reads TGTGCCAGCAGCTCGACCGGGCCTCGACCCGGGGAGCTGTTTTTT. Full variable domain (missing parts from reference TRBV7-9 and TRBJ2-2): DTGVSQNPRHKITKRGQNVTFRCDPISEHNRLYWYRQTLGQGPEFLTYFQNEAQLEKSRLLSDRFSAERPKGSFSTLEIQRTEQGDSAMYLCASSSTGPRPGELFFGEGSRLTVL.

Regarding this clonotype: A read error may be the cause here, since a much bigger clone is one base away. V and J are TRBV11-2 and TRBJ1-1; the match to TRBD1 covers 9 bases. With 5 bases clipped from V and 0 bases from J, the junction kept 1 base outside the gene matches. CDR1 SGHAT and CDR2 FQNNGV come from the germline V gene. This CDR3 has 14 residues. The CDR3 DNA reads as TGTGCCAGCAGCACAGGGGGCGTGAACACTGAAGCTTTCTTT. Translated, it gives CASSTGGVNTEAFF.

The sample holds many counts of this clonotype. The chain's CDR3 is CASSLARTDGEQYF. The CDR3 region has the DNA TGCGCCAGCAGCTTGGCTCGGACGGATGGCGAGCAGTACTTC. The chain couples TRBV5-1 to TRBJ2-7; D gene ambiguous. Germline CDR1 is SGHRS and CDR2 is YFSETQ. With 0 bases removed from V and 6 bases from J, the gap between germline ends came to 13 bases. The CDR3 sequence is 14 residues long.

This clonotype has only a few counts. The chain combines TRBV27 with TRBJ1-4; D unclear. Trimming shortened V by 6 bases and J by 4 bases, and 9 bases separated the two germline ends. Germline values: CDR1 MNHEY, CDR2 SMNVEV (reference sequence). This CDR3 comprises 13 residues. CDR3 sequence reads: CASSWDFNEKLFF. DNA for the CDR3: TGTGCCAGCAGCTGGGATTTTAATGAAAAACTGTTTTTT. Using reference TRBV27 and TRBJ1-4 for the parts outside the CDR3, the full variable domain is EAQVTQNPRYLITVTGKKLTVTCSQNMNHEYMSWYRQDPGLGLRQIYYSMNVEVTDKGDVPEGYKVSRKEKRNFPLILESPSPNQTSLYFCASSWDFNEKLFFGSGTQLSVL.

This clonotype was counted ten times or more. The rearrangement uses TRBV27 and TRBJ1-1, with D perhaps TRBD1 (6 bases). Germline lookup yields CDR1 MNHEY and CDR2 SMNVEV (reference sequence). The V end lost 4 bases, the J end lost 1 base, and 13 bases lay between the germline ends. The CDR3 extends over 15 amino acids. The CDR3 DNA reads TGTGCCAGCAGTTCGAGGACAGCATCGAACACTGAAGCTTTCTTT. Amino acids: CASSSRTASNTEAFF.

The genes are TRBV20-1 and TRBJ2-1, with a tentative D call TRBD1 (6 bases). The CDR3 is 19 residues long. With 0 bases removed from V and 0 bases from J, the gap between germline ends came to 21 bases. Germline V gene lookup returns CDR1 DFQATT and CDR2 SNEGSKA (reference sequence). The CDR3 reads CSARDRRLEGGNSYNEQFF. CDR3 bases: TGCAGTGCTAGAGATCGGAGGTTGGAAGGGGGAAACTCCTACAATGAGCAGTTCTTC.

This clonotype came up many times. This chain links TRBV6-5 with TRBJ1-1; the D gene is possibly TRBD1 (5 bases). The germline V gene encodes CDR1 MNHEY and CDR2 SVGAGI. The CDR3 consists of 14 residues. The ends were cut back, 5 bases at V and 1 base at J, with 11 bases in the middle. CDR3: CASSARGSNTEAFF. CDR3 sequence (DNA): TGTGCCAGCAGTGCGCGGGGCTCGAACACTGAAGCTTTCTTT.

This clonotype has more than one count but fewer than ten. The CDR3 protein is CASSPEDSGSYNEQFF. CDR3 coding DNA: TGTGCCAGCAGCCCGGAGGACAGCGGGTCCTACAATGAGCAGTTCTTC. This rearrangement joins TRBV7-6 to TRBJ2-1; D is tentatively TRBD1 or TRBD2 (6 bases each). The germline V gene has CDR1 SGHVS and CDR2 FNYEAQ. V gave up 5 bases and J gave up 1 base, with 15 bases separating them. The CDR3 is 16 residues long.